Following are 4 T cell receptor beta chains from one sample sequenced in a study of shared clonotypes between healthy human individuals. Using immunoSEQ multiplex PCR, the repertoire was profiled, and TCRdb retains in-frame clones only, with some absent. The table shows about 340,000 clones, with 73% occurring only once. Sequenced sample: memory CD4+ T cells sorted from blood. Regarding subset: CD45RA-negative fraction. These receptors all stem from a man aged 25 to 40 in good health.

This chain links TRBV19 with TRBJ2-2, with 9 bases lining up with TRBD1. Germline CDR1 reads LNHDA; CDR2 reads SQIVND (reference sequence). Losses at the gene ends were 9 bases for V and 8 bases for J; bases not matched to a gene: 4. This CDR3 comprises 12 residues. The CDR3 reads CASSQGAGELFF. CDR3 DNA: TGTGCCAGCTCACAGGGGGCTGGGGAGCTGTTTTTT.

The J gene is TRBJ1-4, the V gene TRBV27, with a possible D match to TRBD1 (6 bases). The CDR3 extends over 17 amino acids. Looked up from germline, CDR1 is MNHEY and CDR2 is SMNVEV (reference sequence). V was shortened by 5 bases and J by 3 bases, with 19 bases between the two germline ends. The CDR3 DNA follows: TGTGCCAGCAGTCCTACGGGGGGGCGGTTGGCTAATGAAAAACTGTTTTTT. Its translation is CASSPTGGRLANEKLFF. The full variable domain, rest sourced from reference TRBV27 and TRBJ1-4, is EAQVTQNPRYLITVTGKKLTVTCSQNMNHEYMSWYRQDPGLGLRQIYYSMNVEVTDKGDVPEGYKVSRKEKRNFPLILESPSPNQTSLYFCASSPTGGRLANEKLFFGSGTQLSVL.

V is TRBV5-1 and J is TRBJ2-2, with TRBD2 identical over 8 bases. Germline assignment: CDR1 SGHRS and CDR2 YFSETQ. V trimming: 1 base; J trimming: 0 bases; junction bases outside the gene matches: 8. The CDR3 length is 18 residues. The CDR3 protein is CASSLRSVREANTGELFF. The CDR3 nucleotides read TGCGCCAGCAGCTTGCGGAGCGTGCGGGAGGCGAACACCGGGGAGCTGTTTTTT. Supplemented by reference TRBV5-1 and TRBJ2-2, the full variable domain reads KAGVTQTPRYLIKTRGQQVTLSCSPISGHRSVSWYQQTPGQGLQFLFEYFSETQRNKGNFPGRFSGRQFSNSRSEMNVSTLELGDSALYLCASSLRSVREANTGELFFGEGSRLTVL.

The CDR3 region has the DNA TGTGCCAGCAGCTTAGTAGTTGCTAGCGGTTCGTCCCAGTACTTC. Residues: CASSLVVASGSSQYF. The rearrangement uses TRBV7-2 and TRBJ2-5, with 7 bases fitting TRBD2. Germline V gene lookup returns CDR1 SGHTA and CDR2 FQGNSA. The J segment lost 9 bases and the V segment lost 1 base, leaving 11 bases of the junction unmatched. This CDR3 region has 15 residues.